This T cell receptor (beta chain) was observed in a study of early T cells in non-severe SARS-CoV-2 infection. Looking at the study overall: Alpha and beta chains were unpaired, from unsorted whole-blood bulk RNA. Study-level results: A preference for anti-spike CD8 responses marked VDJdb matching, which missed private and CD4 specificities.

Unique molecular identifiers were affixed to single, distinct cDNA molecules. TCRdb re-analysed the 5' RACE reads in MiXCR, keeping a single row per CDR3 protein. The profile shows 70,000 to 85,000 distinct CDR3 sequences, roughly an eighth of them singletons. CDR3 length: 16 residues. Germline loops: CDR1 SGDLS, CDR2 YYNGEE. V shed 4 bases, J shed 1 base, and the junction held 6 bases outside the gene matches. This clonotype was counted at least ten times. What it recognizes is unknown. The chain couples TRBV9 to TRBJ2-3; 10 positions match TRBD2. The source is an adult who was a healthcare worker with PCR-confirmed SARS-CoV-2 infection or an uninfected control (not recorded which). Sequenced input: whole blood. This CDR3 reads CASSLTGTSGTDTQYF. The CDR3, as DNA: TGTGCCAGCAGCCTTACCGGGACTAGCGGCACAGATACGCAGTATTTT.